This TCR beta chain came from a study of blood T cell repertoires in COVID-19. The wider study: Whether acute or convalescent, the COVID-19 samples came from the United States, Italy and Spain. T cells, B-cell-depleted T cells, or PBMCs provided the cDNA or gDNA that served as material.

V gave up 5 bases and J gave up 4 bases; unmatched junction bases: 10. This CDR3 has 16 amino acids. From germline, CDR1 is MDHEN and CDR2 SYDVKM. Methods used by the authors: Reference gene primer amplification in the assay estimated nucleated cell counts. The data were produced by immunoSEQ multiplex PCR, yet TCRdb's version contains in-frame clones alone and is incomplete. That table gives V, J and clone size, and the DNA gave D and trimming. There are about 120,000 clones in the sample; less than 85% occur only once, and 3.8% lies in the top ten. Sample share makes this clone medium-sized (0.01 to 0.1%).

This sequence originates from a woman of 80 years or more with acute or convalescent COVID-19. The chain is built from TRBV28 and TRBJ2-2, with 7 bases matching TRBD2. Sample: peripheral blood. In DNA, the CDR3 is TGTGCCAGCAGTCTTCTAGCGGCCGGGAGCACCGGGGAGCTGTTTTTT. Its translation: CASSLLAAGSTGELFF.